The clone carrying this TCR beta chain was observed a few times. Looked up from germline, CDR1 is SGHRS and CDR2 is YFSETQ. Trimming at V came to 3 bases and at J to 5 bases, leaving 5 bases not matched to a gene. The CDR3 length is 14 residues. The sample belongs to a study of long-term antiretroviral therapy in people with HIV. Sequencing relied on immunoSEQ assay v3.0, run at survey level. Here immunoSEQ multiplex PCR was the method, and the copy in TCRdb shows in-frame clones only, minus some. The sample carries more than 10,000 clones, 70% to 80% recorded once. The sample was unsorted PBMCs, taken 0.5 years before starting antiretroviral therapy. The genes are TRBV5-1 and TRBJ2-7, with 10 bases lining up with TRBD1. The clonotype originates from a woman aged 40 to 50 with HIV. Here the CDR3 DNA reads TGCGCCAGCAGCTCGGGACAGGGGAGCGACGAGCAGTACTTC. Its translation: CASSSGQGSDEQYF.